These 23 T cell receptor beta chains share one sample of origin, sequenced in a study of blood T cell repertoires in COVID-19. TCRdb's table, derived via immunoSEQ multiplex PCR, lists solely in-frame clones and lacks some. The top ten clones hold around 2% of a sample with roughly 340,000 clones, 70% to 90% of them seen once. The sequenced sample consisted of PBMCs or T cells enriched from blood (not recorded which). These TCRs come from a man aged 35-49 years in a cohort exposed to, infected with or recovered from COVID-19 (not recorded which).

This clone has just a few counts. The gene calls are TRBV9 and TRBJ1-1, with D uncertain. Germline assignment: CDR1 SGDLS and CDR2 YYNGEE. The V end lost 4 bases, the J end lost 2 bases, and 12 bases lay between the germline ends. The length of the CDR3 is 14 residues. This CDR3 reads CASSPQSRNTEAFF. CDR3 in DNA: TGTGCCAGCAGCCCCCAGTCCAGAAACACTGAAGCTTTCTTT. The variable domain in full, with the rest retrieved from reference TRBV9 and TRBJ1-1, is DSGVTQTPKHLITATGQRVTLRCSPRSGDLSVYWYQQSLDQGLQFLIQYYNGEERAKGNILERFSAQQFPDLHSELNLSSLELGDSALYFCASSPQSRNTEAFFGQGTRLTVV.

CDR3 nucleotides: TGTGCCAGCAGGGGGGAGGGGGTCGCTCAGCCCCAGCATTTT. This translates into CASRGEGVAQPQHF. V is TRBV28 and J is TRBJ1-5, with D perhaps TRBD1 (6 bases). Trimming removed 6 bases from V and 6 bases from J, with 15 bases in between. In germline, CDR1 is MDHEN, CDR2 SYDVKM. The CDR3 loop spans 14 amino acids.

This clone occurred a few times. CDR3 in DNA: TGTGCCAGCAGCTTAACAGGGGGCAGGAATGGCTACACCTTC. Residues: CASSLTGGRNGYTF. The V gene is TRBV7-9, the J gene TRBJ1-2; 9 bases agree with TRBD1. Trimming took 2 bases from V and 6 from J; bases not matched to a gene: 4. From germline, CDR1 is SEHNR and CDR2 FQNEAQ (reference sequence). This CDR3 spans 14 amino acids.

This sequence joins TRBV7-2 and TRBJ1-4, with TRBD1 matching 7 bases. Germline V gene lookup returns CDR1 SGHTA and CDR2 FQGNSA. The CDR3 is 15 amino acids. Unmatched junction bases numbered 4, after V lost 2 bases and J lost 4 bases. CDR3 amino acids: CASSLPTGLNEKLFF. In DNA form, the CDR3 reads TGTGCCAGCAGCTTACCGACAGGGCTTAATGAAAAACTGTTTTTT.

CDR3 DNA: TGCGCCAGCAGTGCGGGACGGGGGAGGACTGAAGCTTTCTTT. Translated, it gives CASSAGRGRTEAFF. The J gene is TRBJ1-1, the V gene TRBV10-2, with D possibly matching TRBD1 (5 bases). Trimming took 4 bases from V and 5 from J, leaving 14 bases between them. The CDR3 sequence is 14 residues long. Germline V lookup: CDR1 WSHSY, CDR2 SAAADI.

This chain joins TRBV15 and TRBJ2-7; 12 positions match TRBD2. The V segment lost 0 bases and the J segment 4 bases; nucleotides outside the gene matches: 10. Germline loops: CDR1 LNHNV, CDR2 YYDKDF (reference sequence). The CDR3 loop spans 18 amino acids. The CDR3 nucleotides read TGTGCCACCAGCAGAGATCTGACTAGCGGGAGTATTGGGTACGAGCAGTACTTC. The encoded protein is CATSRDLTSGSIGYEQYF.

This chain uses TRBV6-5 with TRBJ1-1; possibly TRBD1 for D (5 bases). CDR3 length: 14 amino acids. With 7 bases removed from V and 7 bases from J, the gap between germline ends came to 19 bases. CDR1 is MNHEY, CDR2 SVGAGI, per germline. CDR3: CASIFTGGVGEAFF. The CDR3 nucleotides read TGTGCCAGCATCTTCACCGGGGGGGTTGGTGAAGCTTTCTTT.

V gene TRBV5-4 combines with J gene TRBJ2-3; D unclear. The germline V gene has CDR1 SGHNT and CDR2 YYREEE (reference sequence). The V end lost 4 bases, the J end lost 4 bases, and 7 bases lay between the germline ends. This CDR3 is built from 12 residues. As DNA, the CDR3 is TGTGCCAGCAGCCCTACCTCAGATACGCAGTATTTT. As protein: CASSPTSDTQYF.

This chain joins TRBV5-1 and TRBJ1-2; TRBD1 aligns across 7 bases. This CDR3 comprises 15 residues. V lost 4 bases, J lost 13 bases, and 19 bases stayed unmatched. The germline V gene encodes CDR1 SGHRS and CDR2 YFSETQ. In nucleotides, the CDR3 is TGCGCCAGCAGCAGAGGAGGGACAGCAAACCAATTCTTCACCTTC. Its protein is CASSRGGTANQFFTF.

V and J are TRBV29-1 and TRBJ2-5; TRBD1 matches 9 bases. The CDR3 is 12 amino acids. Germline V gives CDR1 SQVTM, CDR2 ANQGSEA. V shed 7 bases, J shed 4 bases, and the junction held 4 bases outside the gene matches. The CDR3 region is CSEQGASETQYF. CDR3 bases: TGCAGCGAACAGGGGGCTTCAGAGACCCAGTACTTC.

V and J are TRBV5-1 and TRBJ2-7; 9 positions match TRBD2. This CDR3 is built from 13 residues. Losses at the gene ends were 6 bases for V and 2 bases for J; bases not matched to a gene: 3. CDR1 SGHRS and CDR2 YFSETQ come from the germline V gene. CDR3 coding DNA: TGCGCCAGCAATAGCGGGAGCGCCTACGAGCAGTACTTC. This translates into CASNSGSAYEQYF.

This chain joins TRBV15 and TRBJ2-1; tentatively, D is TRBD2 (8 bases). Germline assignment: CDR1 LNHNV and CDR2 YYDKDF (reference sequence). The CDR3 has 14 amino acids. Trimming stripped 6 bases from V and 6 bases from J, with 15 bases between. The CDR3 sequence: CATRDRAGGNEQFF. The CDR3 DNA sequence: TGTGCCACCAGAGACAGGGCGGGGGGCAATGAGCAGTTCTTC.

This CDR3 reads CASGRTGSQETQYF. For the CDR3, the DNA is TGTGCCAGCGGGCGGACAGGATCACAAGAGACCCAGTACTTC. The rearrangement uses TRBV6-5 and TRBJ2-5; 7 bases match TRBD1. CDR3 length equals 14 residues. From germline, CDR1 is MNHEY and CDR2 SVGAGI. Unmatched junction bases numbered 8, after V lost 8 bases and J lost 2 bases.

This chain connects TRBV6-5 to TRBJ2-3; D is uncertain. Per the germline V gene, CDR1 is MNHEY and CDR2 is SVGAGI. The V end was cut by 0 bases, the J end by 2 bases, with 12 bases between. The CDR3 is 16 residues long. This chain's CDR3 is CASSYSLGQDTDTQYF. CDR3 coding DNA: TGTGCCAGCAGTTACTCGTTGGGCCAGGACACAGATACGCAGTATTTT.

CDR3 protein: CASSLNQGRNYTF. The DNA of the CDR3 is TGTGCCAGCAGTTTAAACCAGGGCCGGAACTACACCTTC. The J gene is TRBJ1-2, the V gene TRBV28; D is possibly TRBD1 (5 bases). The CDR3 consists of 13 residues. The germline V and J ends were trimmed by 2 bases and 10 bases, with 14 bases remaining between them. Germline V gene sequence: CDR1 MDHEN, CDR2 SYDVKM.

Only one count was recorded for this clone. The CDR3 is CASGTGRYEQYF. The CDR3 DNA reads as TGTGCCTCCGGGACAGGGAGATACGAGCAGTACTTC. The rearrangement uses TRBV2 and TRBJ2-7; 9 bases line up with TRBD1. The CDR3 spans 12 residues. Per germline, CDR1 SNHLY and CDR2 FYNNEI. V shed 11 bases and J 4 bases; nucleotides not matched to a gene: 6.

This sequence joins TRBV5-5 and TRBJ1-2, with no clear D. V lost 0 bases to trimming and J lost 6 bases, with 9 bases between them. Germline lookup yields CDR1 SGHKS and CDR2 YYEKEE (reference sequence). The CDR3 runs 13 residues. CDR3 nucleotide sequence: TGTGCCAGCAGCTTGGTCCGGGAGAATGGCTACACCTTC. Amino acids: CASSLVRENGYTF. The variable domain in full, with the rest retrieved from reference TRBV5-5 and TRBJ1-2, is DAGVTQSPTHLIKTRGQQVTLRCSPISGHKSVSWYQQVLGQGPQFIFQYYEKEERGRGNFPDRFSARQFPNYSSELNVNALLLGDSALYLCASSLVRENGYTFGSGTRLTVV.

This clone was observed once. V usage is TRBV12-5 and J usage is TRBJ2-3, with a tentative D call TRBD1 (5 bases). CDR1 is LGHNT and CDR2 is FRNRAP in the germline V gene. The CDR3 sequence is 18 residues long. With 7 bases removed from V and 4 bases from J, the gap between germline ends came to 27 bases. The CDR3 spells CASEQQAKSRLDADTQYF. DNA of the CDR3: TGTGCTAGTGAACAACAGGCTAAGAGCAGACTTGACGCAGATACGCAGTATTTT.

The CDR3 here is CASSSGLAGAEQFF. CDR3 in DNA: TGTGCCAGCAGTTCCGGACTAGCGGGAGCTGAGCAGTTCTTC. The chain links TRBV6-2 or TRBV6-3 to TRBJ2-1; 13 nucleotides line up with TRBD2. J gave up 9 bases and V 4 bases, and 3 bases lay outside the gene matches. Per the germline V gene, CDR1 is MNHEY and CDR2 is SVGEGT. This CDR3 spans 14 amino acids.

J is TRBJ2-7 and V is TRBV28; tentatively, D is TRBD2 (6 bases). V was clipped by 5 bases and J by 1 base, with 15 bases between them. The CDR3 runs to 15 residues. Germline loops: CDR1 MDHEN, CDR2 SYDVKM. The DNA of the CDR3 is TGTGCCAGCAGTGATCGGGCGGGAAAATCCTACGAGCAGTACTTC. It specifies CASSDRAGKSYEQYF.

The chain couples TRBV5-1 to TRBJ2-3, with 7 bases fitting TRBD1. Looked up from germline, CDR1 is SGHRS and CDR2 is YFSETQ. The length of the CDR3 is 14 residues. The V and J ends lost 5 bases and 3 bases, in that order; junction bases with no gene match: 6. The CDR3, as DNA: TGCGCCAGCAGAGACCCGGGACAGACAGATACGCAGTATTTT. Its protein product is CASRDPGQTDTQYF.

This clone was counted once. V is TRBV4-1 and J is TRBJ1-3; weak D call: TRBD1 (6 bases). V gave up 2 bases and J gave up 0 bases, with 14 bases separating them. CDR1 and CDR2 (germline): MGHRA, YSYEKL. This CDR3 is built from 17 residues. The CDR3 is CASSQPLTGSSGNTIYF. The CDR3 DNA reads TGCGCCAGCAGCCAACCCCTGACAGGAAGCTCTGGAAACACCATATATTTT.

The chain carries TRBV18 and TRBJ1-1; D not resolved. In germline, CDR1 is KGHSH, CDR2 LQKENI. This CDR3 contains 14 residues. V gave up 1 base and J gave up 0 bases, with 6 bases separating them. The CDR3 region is CASSPLEMNTEAFF. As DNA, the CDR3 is TGTGCCAGCTCACCACTTGAGATGAACACTGAAGCTTTCTTT. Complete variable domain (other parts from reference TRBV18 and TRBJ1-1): NAGVMQNPRHLVRRRGQEARLRCSPMKGHSHVYWYRQLPEEGLKFMVYLQKENIIDESGMPKERFSAEFPKEGPSILRIQQVVRGDSAAYFCASSPLEMNTEAFFGQGTRLTVV.